These T cell receptor beta chains were read from a single sample in a study of blood T cell repertoires in COVID-19. Measured with immunoSEQ multiplex PCR; TCRdb has only the in-frame clones, and not every one. The sample lists about 180,000 clones, about 85% seen once, with 6.2% in the top ten. The sequencing sample was made of PBMCs or T cells enriched from blood (not recorded which). The receptors derive from a man aged 40-49 years who had recovered from COVID-19. Each CDR3 is given with its conserved first and last residue. Fields, in order: D gene, V gene, J gene, clone size, CDR3 protein, CDR3 DNA. D genes are given only for firm matches. Part of the rows lack a size; the others show once, few, many or a class for expanded clones.

TRBD1	TRBV7-9	TRBJ1-1	NA	CASSPDRGFTEAFF	TGTGCCAGCAGCCCGGACAGGGGGTTCACTGAAGCTTTCTTT
NA	TRBV12-3/TRBV12-4	TRBJ2-7	many	CASSIQGAYEQYF	TGTGCCAGCAGCATACAGGGTGCCTACGAGCAGTACTTC
TRBD1	TRBV5-5	TRBJ2-7	NA	CASSLRTGGIHEQYF	TGTGCCAGCAGCTTGCGGACAGGGGGCATCCACGAGCAGTACTTC
TRBD2	TRBV2	TRBJ2-5	NA	CASTKEGLAEETQYF	TGTGCCAGCACCAAAGAAGGACTAGCCGAAGAGACCCAGTACTTC
TRBD1	TRBV6-5	TRBJ1-5	NA	CASRQGVHQPQHF	TGTGCCAGCAGACAGGGGGTGCATCAGCCCCAGCATTTT
TRBD1	TRBV4-1	TRBJ1-1	NA	CASSQTTGQGIAEAFF	TGCGCCAGCAGCCAGACAACGGGACAGGGGATCGCTGAAGCTTTCTTT
NA	TRBV28	TRBJ1-3	NA	CASSLGGTPGNTIYF	TGTGCCAGCAGTTTGGGAGGAACGCCCGGAAACACCATATATTTT
TRBD1	TRBV5-1	TRBJ1-1	NA	CASSRGTGGSEAFF	TGCGCCAGCAGCCGGGGGACAGGGGGCTCTGAAGCTTTCTTT
NA	TRBV19	TRBJ2-3	NA	CASTRQNTDTQYF	TGTGCCAGTACGAGACAGAACACAGATACGCAGTATTTT
NA	TRBV28	TRBJ1-1	NA	CASSSLAGAMDAFF	TGTGCCAGCAGTTCCCTAGCGGGGGCGATGGATGCTTTCTTT
TRBD1	TRBV6-5	TRBJ1-4	NA	CASSSGQGIWEKLFF	TGTGCCAGCAGTTCGGGACAGGGAATATGGGAAAAACTGTTTTTT
NA	TRBV9	TRBJ2-7	NA	CASSVGGGFEQYF	TGTGCCAGCAGCGTAGGTGGAGGGTTTGAGCAGTACTTC
NA	TRBV6-5	TRBJ2-4	NA	CASSYSFVDSQNIQYF	TGTGCCAGCAGTTACTCTTTTGTGGACTCCCAAAACATTCAGTACTTC
TRBD1	TRBV7-3	TRBJ2-5	NA	CASSLIGGTETQYF	TGTGCCAGCAGCTTAATAGGGGGCACTGAGACCCAGTACTTC
NA	TRBV28	TRBJ2-7	NA	CASRIDSSYEQYF	TGTGCCAGCAGGATCGACAGCTCCTACGAGCAGTACTTC
NA	TRBV10-3	TRBJ1-4	NA	CAISEGQEKLFF	TGTGCCATCAGTGAGGGGCAAGAAAAACTGTTTTTT
TRBD1	TRBV19	TRBJ1-2	NA	CASRRTGGPYGYTF	TGTGCCAGTAGGCGGACAGGGGGACCCTATGGCTACACCTTC
NA	TRBV4-1	TRBJ1-5	once	CASKARQIGNQPQHF	TGCGCCAGCAAGGCCCGACAGATAGGGAATCAGCCCCAGCATTTT
TRBD1	TRBV9	TRBJ2-1	few	CASSARDPIRGRVRDEQFF	TGTGCCAGCAGCGCCCGAGACCCAATCAGGGGGCGGGTAAGGGACGAGCAGTTCTTC
TRBD1	TRBV6-5	TRBJ2-7	NA	CASTIYRGSSYEQYF	TGTGCCAGCACAATCTACAGGGGGTCCTCCTACGAGCAGTACTTC
TRBD2	TRBV5-6	TRBJ2-1	NA	CASSAGLAGDEQFF	TGTGCCAGCAGCGCTGGACTAGCAGGGGATGAGCAGTTCTTC
TRBD2	TRBV18	TRBJ2-1	NA	CASSPGLDNYNEQFF	TGTGCCAGCTCACCTGGACTAGATAACTACAATGAGCAGTTCTTC
TRBD1	TRBV4-1	TRBJ1-5	NA	CASSHRGDSNQPQHF	TGCGCCAGCAGCCACAGGGGGGATAGCAATCAGCCCCAGCATTTT
NA	TRBV9	TRBJ1-2	NA	CASSLEFNYGYTF	TGTGCCAGCAGCTTGGAGTTTAACTATGGCTACACCTTC
NA	TRBV10-3	TRBJ1-2	NA	CAISESGAGNNNYGYTF	TGTGCCATCAGTGAGTCGGGGGCAGGGAACAACAACTATGGCTACACCTTC
NA	TRBV6-5	TRBJ1-6	NA	CASGAKTDSPLHF	TGTGCCAGCGGAGCCAAGACCGATTCACCCCTCCACTTT
NA	TRBV29-1	TRBJ2-1	NA	CSALVPQGPLRNEQFF	TGCAGCGCCCTAGTTCCCCAGGGCCCCCTTCGCAATGAGCAGTTCTTC
NA	TRBV5-1	TRBJ1-3	NA	CASSLVQGISGNTIYF	TGCGCCAGCAGCTTGGTCCAGGGCATCTCTGGAAACACCATATATTTT
TRBD1	TRBV18	TRBJ1-5	NA	CASSQSGGVNQPQHF	TGTGCCAGCTCACAATCAGGGGGCGTCAATCAGCCCCAGCATTTT
TRBD1	TRBV9	TRBJ2-2	NA	CASSIWTGGTGELFF	TGTGCCAGCAGCATATGGACAGGGGGAACCGGGGAGCTGTTTTTT
NA	TRBV5-6	TRBJ1-2	few	CASSPPSRGRSGYTF	TGTGCCAGCAGCCCACCCTCGCGGGGGCGGAGCGGCTACACCTTC
TRBD1	TRBV27	TRBJ2-7	NA	CASSSPGTGVFYEQYF	TGTGCCAGCAGTTCCCCCGGGACAGGGGTATTCTACGAGCAGTACTTC
TRBD1	TRBV30	TRBJ2-7	once	CAWGTGPYEQYF	TGTGCCTGGGGGACAGGACCCTACGAGCAGTACTTC